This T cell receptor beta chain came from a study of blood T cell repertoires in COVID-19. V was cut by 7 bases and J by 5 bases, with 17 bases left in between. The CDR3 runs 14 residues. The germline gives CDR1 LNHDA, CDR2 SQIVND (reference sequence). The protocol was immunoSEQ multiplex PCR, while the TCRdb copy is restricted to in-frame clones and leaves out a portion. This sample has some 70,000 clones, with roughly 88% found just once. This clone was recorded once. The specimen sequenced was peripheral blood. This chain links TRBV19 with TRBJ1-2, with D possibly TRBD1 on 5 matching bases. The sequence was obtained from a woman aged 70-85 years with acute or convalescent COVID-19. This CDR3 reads CASTSQGRDYGYTF. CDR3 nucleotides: TGTGCCAGTACCTCCCAGGGAAGGGATTATGGCTACACCTTC. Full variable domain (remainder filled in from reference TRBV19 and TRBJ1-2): DGGITQSPKYLFRKEGQNVTLSCEQNLNHDAMYWYRQDPGQGLRLIYYSQIVNDFQKGDIAEGYSVSREKKESFPLTVTSAQKNPTAFYLCASTSQGRDYGYTFGSGTRLTVV.